Here is one T cell receptor beta chain with its context. Its antigen remains unidentified. No base qualities exist here, and no much larger clone lies one base off it. Systemically healthy Caucasian individuals from Russia, 35 to 40 in total and aged about 6 to 95 years, were included as donors. Roughly 10 milliliters of peripheral blood were drawn from each donor into EDTA-treated Vacutainer tubes. Ficoll-Paque density-gradient centrifugation was used to isolate PBMCs, with at least 6.5 million per sample. Trizol reagent was used to extract total RNA from PBMCs, with at least 6 micrograms per sample. For every donor, an aliquot of PBMCs went through flow cytometry to measure the percentages of naive CD45RAhigh/CD27high T cells. These data originate in a study of blood T cells in healthy people across ages (dated by TCRdb to about 2015). Study-level background: In model experiments, template switching captured roughly one uniquely barcoded TCR beta cDNA molecule for every two T cells. Donors were grouped into four age groups: young (average approximately 15 years), middle-aged (roughly 37), aged (over 55) and long-lived (approximately 81). The study analyzed two additional independent replicas of 1 million unique cDNA reads from the same blood draw for two donors, one aged 18 to 30 and one aged 80 or older. Using deep sequencing normalized with unique cDNA molecular identifiers, the study measured how TCR beta repertoire diversity changes with age.

Relative to germline, V is 3 bases shorter and J is 2 bases shorter, with 10 bases between their ends. Spanning cysteine to phenylalanine, the CDR3 consists of 14 amino acids. Solely the CDR3 DNA is kept, with 42 bases framed from the first base. What the work shows at the level of the full study, not this receptor alone: As age increased, observed TCR beta diversity per million T cells dropped in a roughly linear way, and a significant reduction was already evident by age approximately 40. Estimates of total diversity based on one million sequenced T cells were considered lower bounds and underestimates. Because donor CMV infection status was unknown, age-related changes in expanded clonotypes were potentially confounded. Compared with the aged group, the long-lived group had more naive CD4+ T cells, fewer expanded clones and increased TCR diversity, a pattern suggesting age selection. A strong correlation was found between observed TCR beta diversity and the percentage of naive T cells measured by flow cytometry. Since profiling was done on bulk unsorted PBMCs, naive and antigen-experienced compartments could not be conclusively compared.

Library preparation employed 5' RACE. The sample was run on an Illumina HiSeq 2500. A second PCR of roughly 7 to 11 cycles was performed with a sample-barcoded 5' primer and a J-beta primer mix. Each TCR beta cDNA molecule received a unique molecular identifier from a template-switch 5' adaptor carrying 12 random nucleotides. At least 3 million CDR3-containing paired-end reads were obtained from each sample. The Mint cDNA synthesis kit, primed by a TRBC-specific oligonucleotide, was used to synthesize first-strand cDNA from all RNA. All cDNA was treated with uracil-DNA glycosylase and then went through a first 18-cycle PCR with the universal primers M1SS and BC2_uni_R. In the authors' own workflow: Normalization of each sample was performed by random selection of 1 million high-quality reads, each carrying a distinct molecular identifier. Instead of being binned into consensus sequences, reads with shared molecular identifiers were discarded. MiTCR, run with a Q25 quality threshold and the strictest error-elimination algorithm, handled CDR3 identification, clonotype clustering and error correction. A nonparametric unseen species model with Euler transformation was used to estimate a lower bound on total TCR beta diversity. TCRdb cleaned the public reads at Q25 with fastp, built clones with MiXCR and kept in-frame beta chains. Rows are combined by CDR3 protein, so each entry shows the most common genes and DNA. Here the V and J calls rest on TCRdb's processing, not on the authors' analysis. This sample gives approximately 960,000 distinct CDR3 sequences in total; around 29% of them show up just once. The ten most abundant clones make up 9.5% to 13% of the sample.

These records were also assigned to another study, of T cells of mothers and their children. According to the second study: The donors were nine systemically healthy Caucasian individuals, made up of three mothers and their six children. cDNA synthesis used all of the extracted RNA, with roughly 1.6 ug of RNA in each 15 ul reaction. Sample barcodes and 2-4 random nucleotides were added via the M1S primer in the second PCR. More than 8.5 million TCR beta CDR3 reads were obtained from each mother, and approximately 3 million reads were obtained from each child. TCR recombination output is similarly shaped by thymic selection in related and unrelated pairs, with a minor effect exerted by inherited differences. Related mother-child pairs always showed normalized repertoire overlap that was slightly higher than in unrelated mother-child pairs, though the difference was never significant. With a sensitivity of approximately 100 clones per million clonotypes, no persistent microchimeric T cell clones were detected. Deep NGS was used in the study to compare the TCR beta repertoires of mothers and children and to look for features that separate related mother-child pairs from unrelated individuals. Mothers averaged roughly 40 +/- 4 years of age and children averaged approximately 11 +/- 4 years. After adapter ligation with NEBNext reagents, the libraries were sequenced on Illumina HiSeq 2000 with 100+100 nt paired-end reads. To avoid cross-contamination, the mother libraries and the child libraries were prepared a month apart and sequenced in separate runs. For each donor, between about 500,000 and 2,200,000 distinct TCR beta clonotypes were identified. Naive TCR beta clonotypes were estimated from low-frequency clonotypes matched to each donor's FACS-determined naive share, without sorting.

The chain joins TRBV12-3 or TRBV12-4 to TRBJ2-5; matching of 5 bases hints at TRBD2 as the D gene. The source material was blood. This TCR was recovered from a woman between 40 and 55 years old in good health. The nucleotide sequence reads as follows: TGTGCCAGCAGTTTTGAGGGAATTCAAGAGACCCAGTACTTC. The resulting protein is CASSFEGIQETQYF.